A selection of T cell receptor beta chains follows, all from one sample in a study of cytomegalovirus exposure and HLA in healthy donors. Method: immunoSEQ multiplex PCR; TCRdb's copy keeps in-frame clones and lacks some. The data hold 130,000 to 150,000 clones, with about four fifths observed a single time. The sample comprised PBMCs. These receptors were obtained from a middle-aged man in good health and CMV-seronegative. The CDR3 runs from the conserved cysteine through the conserved F or W. The order of the fields is clone size, D gene, J gene, V gene, CDR3 protein, CDR3 DNA. The D gene is left open where the match is weak. The listing skips clone size in some rows; elsewhere it reads once, few, many or a size class.

clone_size: NA
d_call: NA
j_call: TRBJ2-1
v_call: TRBV28
cdr3_aa: CASSLQGDNEQFF
cdr3_nt: TGTGCCAGCAGCTTACAGGGCGACAATGAGCAGTTCTTC

clone_size: NA
d_call: NA
j_call: TRBJ2-6
v_call: TRBV6-4
cdr3_aa: CASSDSWGAGANVLTF
cdr3_nt: TGTGCCAGCAGTGACTCGTGGGGCGCTGGGGCCAACGTCCTGACTTTC

clone_size: NA
d_call: NA
j_call: TRBJ1-2
v_call: TRBV6-5
cdr3_aa: CASTTTGSGYGYTF
cdr3_nt: TGTGCCAGCACTACAACAGGCTCGGGCTATGGCTACACCTTC

clone_size: NA
d_call: TRBD1
j_call: TRBJ2-7
v_call: TRBV5-4
cdr3_aa: CASSLEGDRAYEQYF
cdr3_nt: TGTGCCAGCAGCTTGGAAGGGGACAGGGCCTACGAGCAGTACTTC

clone_size: NA
d_call: NA
j_call: TRBJ1-1
v_call: TRBV7-8
cdr3_aa: CASSLWSDSNTEAFF
cdr3_nt: TGTGCCAGCAGCCTCTGGTCCGACTCGAACACTGAAGCTTTCTTT

clone_size: NA
d_call: NA
j_call: TRBJ2-2
v_call: TRBV27
cdr3_aa: CASRGLGNTGELFF
cdr3_nt: TGTGCCAGCAGGGGGCTAGGGAACACCGGGGAGCTGTTTTTT

clone_size: NA
d_call: TRBD1
j_call: TRBJ1-5
v_call: TRBV29-1
cdr3_aa: CSVDQGASCQPQHF
cdr3_nt: TGCAGCGTTGACCAGGGGGCGAGTTGTCAGCCCCAGCATTTT

clone_size: NA
d_call: NA
j_call: TRBJ2-7
v_call: TRBV19
cdr3_aa: CASSIGQLKDYEQYF
cdr3_nt: TGTGCCAGTAGTATCGGACAGCTCAAGGACTACGAGCAGTACTTC

clone_size: NA
d_call: TRBD1
j_call: TRBJ1-5
v_call: TRBV19
cdr3_aa: CASNEQGGNQPQHF
cdr3_nt: TGTGCCAGTAACGAACAGGGGGGCAATCAGCCCCAGCATTTT

clone_size: NA
d_call: TRBD1
j_call: TRBJ1-2
v_call: TRBV10-2
cdr3_aa: CASLNRDSLLYGYTF
cdr3_nt: TGCGCCAGTCTAAACCGGGACAGTTTACTCTATGGCTACACCTTC

clone_size: few
d_call: NA
j_call: TRBJ2-7
v_call: TRBV29-1
cdr3_aa: CSAGLGGPPHEQYF
cdr3_nt: TGCAGCGCGGGATTGGGGGGGCCCCCGCACGAGCAGTACTTC

clone_size: NA
d_call: TRBD1
j_call: TRBJ1-6
v_call: TRBV4-1
cdr3_aa: CASSPLDREDNSPLHF
cdr3_nt: TGCGCCAGCAGCCCCCTGGACAGGGAGGATAATTCACCCCTCCACTTT

clone_size: NA
d_call: NA
j_call: TRBJ1-1
v_call: TRBV5-1
cdr3_aa: CASSPGHVGNTEAFF
cdr3_nt: TGCGCCAGCAGCCCCGGACACGTTGGGAACACTGAAGCTTTCTTT

clone_size: NA
d_call: NA
j_call: TRBJ2-2
v_call: TRBV4-1
cdr3_aa: CASSPLQGGSVAGELFF
cdr3_nt: TGCGCCAGCAGCCCTCTCCAGGGAGGAAGCGTGGCCGGGGAGCTGTTTTTT

clone_size: NA
d_call: NA
j_call: TRBJ1-2
v_call: TRBV5-4
cdr3_aa: CASSLRGNYGYTF
cdr3_nt: TGTGCCAGCAGCTTACGAGGAAACTATGGCTACACCTTC

clone_size: NA
d_call: TRBD1
j_call: TRBJ1-1
v_call: TRBV5-1
cdr3_aa: CASSKTGARDTEAFF
cdr3_nt: TGCGCCAGCAGCAAAACAGGGGCAAGGGACACTGAAGCTTTCTTT

clone_size: NA
d_call: TRBD1
j_call: TRBJ1-6
v_call: TRBV7-2
cdr3_aa: CASSLVRTGVSPLHF
cdr3_nt: TGTGCCAGCAGCTTAGTGAGGACAGGGGTCTCACCCCTCCACTTT

clone_size: once
d_call: NA
j_call: TRBJ2-5
v_call: TRBV5-6
cdr3_aa: CASSQQFAGAETQYF
cdr3_nt: TGTGCCAGCAGCCAACAATTCGCGGGGGCCGAGACCCAGTACTTC

clone_size: NA
d_call: TRBD1
j_call: TRBJ1-2
v_call: TRBV6-5
cdr3_aa: CASSRQGRDYGYTF
cdr3_nt: TGTGCCAGCAGCCGACAGGGGCGCGACTATGGCTACACCTTC

clone_size: NA
d_call: TRBD2
j_call: TRBJ2-1
v_call: TRBV5-6
cdr3_aa: CASSFRTLAAYNEQFF
cdr3_nt: TGTGCCAGCAGCTTTCGGACACTAGCGGCCTACAATGAGCAGTTCTTC

clone_size: NA
d_call: NA
j_call: TRBJ1-6
v_call: TRBV10-3
cdr3_aa: CAGRQSSYNSPLHF
cdr3_nt: TGTGCCGGCAGACAGAGCTCCTATAATTCACCCCTCCACTTT

clone_size: NA
d_call: NA
j_call: TRBJ2-2
v_call: TRBV6-4
cdr3_aa: CASSSTGSNTGELFF
cdr3_nt: TGTGCCAGCAGTTCCACAGGATCTAACACCGGGGAGCTGTTTTTT